Detailed here is one T cell receptor (beta chain). This sample's time point: baseline, week 1 (first vaccination visit). As to treatment: pre-vaccination baseline after standard-of-care therapy. Patients carried new grade 3 or 4 IDH1-mutant astrocytomas lacking nuclear ATRX. Germline loops: CDR1 LGHNA, CDR2 YNFKEQ. V trimming: 6 bases; J trimming: 3 bases; junction bases outside the gene matches: 8. The CDR3 is 15 residues long. The entry originates in a study of a mutant IDH1 vaccine in newly diagnosed glioma. As for the study in general: Treated patients had a mean age of approximately 41 years and a sex split that was roughly 62% male and roughly 38% female.

The repertoire was sequenced with immunoSEQ multiplex PCR; TCRdb's copy has only in-frame clones and lacks some. This table has some 19,000 clones, around 85% appearing once. The input for sequencing was PBMCs, taken from a glioma patient treated with radiotherapy, temozolomide or both. This clonotype was sampled from a middle-aged man with glioma. The V and J genes are TRBV4-2 and TRBJ2-7; TRBD2 matches at 10 bases. The chain's CDR3 is CASSSGTSDFYEQYF. CDR3 nucleotide sequence: TGTGCCAGCAGTTCCGGGACTAGCGACTTCTACGAGCAGTACTTC.